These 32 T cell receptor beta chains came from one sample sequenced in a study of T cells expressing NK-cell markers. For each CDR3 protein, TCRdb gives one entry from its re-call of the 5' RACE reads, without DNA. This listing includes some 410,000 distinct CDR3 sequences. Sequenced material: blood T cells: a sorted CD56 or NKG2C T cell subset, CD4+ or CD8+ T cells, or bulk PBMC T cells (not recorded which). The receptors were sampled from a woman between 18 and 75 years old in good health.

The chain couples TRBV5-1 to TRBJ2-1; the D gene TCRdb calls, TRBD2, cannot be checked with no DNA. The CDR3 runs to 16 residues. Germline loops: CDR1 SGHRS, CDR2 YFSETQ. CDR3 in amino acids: CASSRRLAGVFNEQFF. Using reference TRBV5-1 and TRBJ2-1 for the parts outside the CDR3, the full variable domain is KAGVTQTPRYLIKTRGQQVTLSCSPISGHRSVSWYQQTPGQGLQFLFEYFSETQRNKGNFPGRFSGRQFSNSRSEMNVSTLELGDSALYLCASSRRLAGVFNEQFFGPGTRLTVL.

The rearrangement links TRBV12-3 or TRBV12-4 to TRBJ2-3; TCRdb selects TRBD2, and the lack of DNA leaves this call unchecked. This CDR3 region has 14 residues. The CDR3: CASSLPRGTDTQYF.

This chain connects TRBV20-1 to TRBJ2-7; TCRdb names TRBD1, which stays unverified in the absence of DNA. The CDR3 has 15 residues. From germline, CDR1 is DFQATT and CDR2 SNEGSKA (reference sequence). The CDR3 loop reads CSATTGFEGTYEQYF.

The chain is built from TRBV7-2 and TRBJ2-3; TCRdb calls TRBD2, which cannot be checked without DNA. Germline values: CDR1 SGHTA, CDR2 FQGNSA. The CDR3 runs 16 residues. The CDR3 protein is CASSPRGLTLTDTQYF.

CDR3 in amino acids: CASSSILAGGPGSYNEQFF. The J gene is TRBJ2-1, the V gene TRBV5-1; TCRdb returns TRBD2, unconfirmable since there is no DNA. Germline CDR1 is SGHRS and CDR2 is YFSETQ. The length of the CDR3 is 19 residues.

CDR3: CASSLKGQTLEAFF. V is TRBV7-9 and J is TRBJ1-1; TCRdb returns TRBD1, unconfirmable since there is no DNA. The CDR3 runs 14 residues. CDR1 and CDR2 from the germline V gene are SEHNR and FQNEAQ (reference sequence).

CDR3 sequence reads: CASSPRLTGGTGELFF. The gene calls are TRBV18 and TRBJ2-2; without DNA, the TCRdb call of TRBD1 cannot be checked. The CDR3 is made up of 16 amino acids. Germline-derived CDR1 and CDR2 are KGHSH and LQKENI.

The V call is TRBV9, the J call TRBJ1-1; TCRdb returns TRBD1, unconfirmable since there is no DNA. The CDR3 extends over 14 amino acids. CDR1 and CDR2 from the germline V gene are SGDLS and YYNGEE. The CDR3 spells CASSVTGRGTEAFF.

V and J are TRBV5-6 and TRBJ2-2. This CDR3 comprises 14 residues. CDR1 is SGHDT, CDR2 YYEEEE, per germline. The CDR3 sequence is CASSLTRNTGELFF.

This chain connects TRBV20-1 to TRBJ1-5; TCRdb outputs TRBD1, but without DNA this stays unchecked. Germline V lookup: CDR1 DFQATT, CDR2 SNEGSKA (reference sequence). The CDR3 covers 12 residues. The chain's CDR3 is CSATRASQPQHF.

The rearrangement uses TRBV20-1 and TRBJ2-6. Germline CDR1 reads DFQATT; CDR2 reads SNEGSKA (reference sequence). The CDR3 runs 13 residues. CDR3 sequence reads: CSASFSGANVLTF.

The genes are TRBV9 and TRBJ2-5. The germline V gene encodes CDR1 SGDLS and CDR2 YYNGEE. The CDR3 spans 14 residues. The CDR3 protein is CASSVATGEETQYF.

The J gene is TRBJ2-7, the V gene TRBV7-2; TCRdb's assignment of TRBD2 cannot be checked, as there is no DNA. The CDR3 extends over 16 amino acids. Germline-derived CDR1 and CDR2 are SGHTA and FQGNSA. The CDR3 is CASSFSPPPEVGEQYF.

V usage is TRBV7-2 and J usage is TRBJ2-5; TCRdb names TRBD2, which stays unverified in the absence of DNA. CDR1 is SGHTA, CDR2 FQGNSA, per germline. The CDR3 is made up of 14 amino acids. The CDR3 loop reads CASSLVDFQETQYF.

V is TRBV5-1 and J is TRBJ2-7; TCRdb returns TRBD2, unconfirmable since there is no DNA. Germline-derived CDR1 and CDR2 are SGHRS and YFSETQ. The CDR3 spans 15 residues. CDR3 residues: CASSLVLAGVYEQYF.

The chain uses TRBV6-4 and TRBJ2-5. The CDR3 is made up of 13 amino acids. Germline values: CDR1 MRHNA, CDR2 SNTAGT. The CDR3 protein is CASSVADKETQYF.

The CDR3 spells CASSPGTGDTQYF. V gene TRBV18 combines with J gene TRBJ2-3; TCRdb lists TRBD1, though no DNA is available to test this call. The length of the CDR3 is 13 residues. The V gene's germline CDR1 is KGHSH and CDR2 LQKENI. Complete variable domain (other parts from reference TRBV18 and TRBJ2-3): NAGVMQNPRHLVRRRGQEARLRCSPMKGHSHVYWYRQLPEEGLKFMVYLQKENIIDESGMPKERFSAEFPKEGPSILRIQQVVRGDSAAYFCASSPGTGDTQYFGPGTRLTVL.

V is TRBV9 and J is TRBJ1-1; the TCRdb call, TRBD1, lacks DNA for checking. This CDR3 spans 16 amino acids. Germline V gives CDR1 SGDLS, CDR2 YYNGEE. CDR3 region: CASSTPRGGRATEAFF.

The CDR3 reads CASSLFTLGGANVLTF. This chain joins TRBV11-2 and TRBJ2-6. The CDR3 totals 16 residues. Germline CDR1 and CDR2: SGHAT and FQNNGV. The full variable domain, completed using reference TRBV11-2 and TRBJ2-6, is EAGVAQSPRYKIIEKRQSVAFWCNPISGHATLYWYQQILGQGPKLLIQFQNNGVVDDSQLPKDRFSAERLKGVDSTLKIQPAKLEDSAVYLCASSLFTLGGANVLTFGAGSRLTVL.

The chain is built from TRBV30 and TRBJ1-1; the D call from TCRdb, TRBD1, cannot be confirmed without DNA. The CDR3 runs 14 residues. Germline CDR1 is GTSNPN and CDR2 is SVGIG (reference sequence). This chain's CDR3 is CAWTFPDSRLEAFF.

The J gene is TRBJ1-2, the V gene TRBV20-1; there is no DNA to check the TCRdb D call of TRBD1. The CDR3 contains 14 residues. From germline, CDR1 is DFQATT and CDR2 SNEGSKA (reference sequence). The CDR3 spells CSARIGTEALGYTF.

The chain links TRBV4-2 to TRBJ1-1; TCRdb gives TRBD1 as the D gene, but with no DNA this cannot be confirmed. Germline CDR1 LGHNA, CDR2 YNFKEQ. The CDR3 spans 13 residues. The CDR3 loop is CASSTGGATEAFF.

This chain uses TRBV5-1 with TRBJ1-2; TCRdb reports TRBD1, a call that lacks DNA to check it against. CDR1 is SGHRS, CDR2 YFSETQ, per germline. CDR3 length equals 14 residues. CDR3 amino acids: CASSLIPGTDGYTF.

This chain's CDR3 is CASSQRAEKLFF. J is TRBJ1-4 and V is TRBV19. Germline assignment: CDR1 LNHDA and CDR2 SQIVND (reference sequence). This CDR3 is 12 amino acids long.

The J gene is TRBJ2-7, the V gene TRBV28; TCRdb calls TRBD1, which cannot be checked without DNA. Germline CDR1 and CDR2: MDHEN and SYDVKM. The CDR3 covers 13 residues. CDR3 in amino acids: CASNPGPPIEQYF.

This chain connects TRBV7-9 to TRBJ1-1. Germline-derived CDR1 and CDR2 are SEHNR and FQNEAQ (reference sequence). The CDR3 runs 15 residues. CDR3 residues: CASSAEGGWGTEAFF.

The CDR3 is CATSRVGDTQYF. The chain has TRBV15 and TRBJ2-3. This CDR3 has 12 residues. Germline V gene sequence: CDR1 LNHNV, CDR2 YYDKDF (reference sequence).

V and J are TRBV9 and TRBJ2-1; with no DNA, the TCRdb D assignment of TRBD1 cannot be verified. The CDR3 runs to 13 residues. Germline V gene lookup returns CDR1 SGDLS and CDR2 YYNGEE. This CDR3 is CASAQGTYNEQFF.

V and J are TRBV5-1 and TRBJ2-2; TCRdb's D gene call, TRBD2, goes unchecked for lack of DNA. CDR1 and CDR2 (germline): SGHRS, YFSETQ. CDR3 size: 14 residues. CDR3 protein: CASSSDRGTGELFF.

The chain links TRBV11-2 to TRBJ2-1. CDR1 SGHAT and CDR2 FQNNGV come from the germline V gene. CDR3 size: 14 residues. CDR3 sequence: CASSLRQSNNEQFF. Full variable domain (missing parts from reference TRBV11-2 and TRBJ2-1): EAGVAQSPRYKIIEKRQSVAFWCNPISGHATLYWYQQILGQGPKLLIQFQNNGVVDDSQLPKDRFSAERLKGVDSTLKIQPAKLEDSAVYLCASSLRQSNNEQFFGPGTRLTVL.

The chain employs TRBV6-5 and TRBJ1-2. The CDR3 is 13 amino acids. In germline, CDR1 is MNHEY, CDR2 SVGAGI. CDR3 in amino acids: CASSYSIPNGYTF.

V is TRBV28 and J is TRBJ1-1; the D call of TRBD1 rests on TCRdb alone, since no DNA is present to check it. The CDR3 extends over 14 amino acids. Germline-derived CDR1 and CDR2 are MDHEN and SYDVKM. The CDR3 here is CASNLDRVGTEAFF.